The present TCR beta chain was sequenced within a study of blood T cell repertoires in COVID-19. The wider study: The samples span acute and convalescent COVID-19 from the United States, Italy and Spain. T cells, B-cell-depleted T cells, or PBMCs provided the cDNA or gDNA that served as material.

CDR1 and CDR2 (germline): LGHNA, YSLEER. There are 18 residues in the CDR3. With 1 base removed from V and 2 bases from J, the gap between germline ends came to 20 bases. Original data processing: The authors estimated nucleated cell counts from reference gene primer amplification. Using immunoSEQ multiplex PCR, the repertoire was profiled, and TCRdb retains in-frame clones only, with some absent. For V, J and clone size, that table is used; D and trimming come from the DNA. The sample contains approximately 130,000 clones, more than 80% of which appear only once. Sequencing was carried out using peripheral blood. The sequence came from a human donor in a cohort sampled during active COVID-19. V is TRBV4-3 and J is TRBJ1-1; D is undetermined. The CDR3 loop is CASSQALGSGKLNTEAFF. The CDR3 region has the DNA TGCGCCAGCAGCCAAGCACTAGGGTCGGGGAAACTAAACACTGAAGCTTTCTTT.